This T cell receptor beta chain was profiled in a study of T cell changes during pregnancy in multiple sclerosis. V lost 2 bases and J lost 0, with 6 bases in between. Germline V CDR1 and CDR2: SGHDT, YYEEEE. CDR3 size: 14 residues. Clones were sequenced by immunoSEQ multiplex PCR, and TCRdb holds only the in-frame ones, with some missing. The profile covers around 80,000 clones, with roughly 94% appearing a single time and around 1.4% taken by the ten largest. The TCR was taken from a female donor with multiple sclerosis, enrolled in a pregnancy study. The gene calls are TRBV5-6 and TRBJ2-1, with no clear D. The sample here was peripheral blood, taken before pregnancy. CDR3 in amino acids: CASSFVSSYNEQFF. CDR3 in DNA: TGTGCCAGCAGCTTCGTTAGCTCCTACAATGAGCAGTTCTTC. Together with reference TRBV5-6 and TRBJ2-1, the CDR3 gives the full variable domain: DAGVTQSPTHLIKTRGQQVTLRCSPKSGHDTVSWYQQALGQGPQFIFQYYEEEERQRGNFPDRFSGHQFPNYSSELNVNALLLGDSALYLCASSFVSSYNEQFFGPGTRLTVL.